What follows are 30 T cell receptor beta chains derived from one specimen sequenced in a study of siplizumab effects on memory and regulatory T cells. The data were produced by immunoSEQ multiplex PCR, yet TCRdb's version contains in-frame clones alone and is incomplete. The sample yields about 120,000 clones, less than 95% seen once. The source material was non-Treg CD4+ T cells sorted from blood. The source of these receptors is a human donor in good health.

V and J are TRBV27 and TRBJ2-7; D perhaps matches TRBD1 (5 bases). Deletions cut 0 bases from V and 4 bases from J, with 7 bases between. This CDR3 region has 13 residues. In germline, CDR1 is MNHEY, CDR2 SMNVEV (reference sequence). CDR3 sequence: CASSLSGAYEQYF. In DNA form, the CDR3 reads TGTGCCAGCAGTTTATCAGGGGCTTACGAGCAGTACTTC.

The J gene is TRBJ2-5, the V gene TRBV2, with D unclear. V shed 8 bases and J shed 5 bases, with 15 bases lying between them. CDR1 and CDR2 (germline): SNHLY, FYNNEI. This CDR3 has 13 residues. The CDR3 region has the DNA TGTGCCAGCGGCCCTGTGGGTCCGGAGACCCAGTACTTC. Translation: CASGPVGPETQYF. Full variable domain (outside the CDR3, taken from reference TRBV2 and TRBJ2-5): EPEVTQTPSHQVTQMGQEVILRCVPISNHLYFYWYRQILGQKVEFLVSFYNNEISEKSEIFDDQFSVERPDGSNFTLKIRSTKLEDSAMYFCASGPVGPETQYFGPGTRLLVL.

The V call is TRBV18, the J call TRBJ2-1, with D maybe TRBD2 (5 bases). Germline CDR1 KGHSH, CDR2 LQKENI. Deletions cut 1 base from V and 2 bases from J, with 9 bases between. The CDR3 covers 15 residues. In nucleotides, the CDR3 is TGTGCCAGCTCACCACAACGGAGGCCCTACAATGAGCAGTTCTTC. Amino acid sequence: CASSPQRRPYNEQFF.

The chain's CDR3 is CASKDFRTTNEKLFF. CDR3 DNA sequence: TGTGCCAGCAAGGACTTCCGGACAACTAATGAAAAACTGTTTTTT. The V call is TRBV6-5, the J call TRBJ1-4; D not resolved. This CDR3 is 15 amino acids long. Per the germline V gene, CDR1 is MNHEY and CDR2 is SVGAGI. V was trimmed by 7 bases and J by 0 bases, leaving 12 bases between them.

This clone was found a few times. The genes are TRBV6-1 and TRBJ2-7; D is uncertain. The CDR3 is 15 residues long. V shed 2 bases and J shed 5 bases, with 16 bases lying between them. Per germline, CDR1 MNHNS and CDR2 SASEGT. The CDR3 DNA is TGTGCCAGCAGTGAAACCTTTCCTCGCCTCCACGAGCAGTACTTC. It codes for CASSETFPRLHEQYF.

The chain combines TRBV15 with TRBJ1-4; D call uncertain. Trimming pared 1 base from V and 6 bases from J, leaving 9 bases between. The V gene's germline CDR1 is LNHNV and CDR2 YYDKDF (reference sequence). The CDR3 loop spans 14 amino acids. The CDR3 nucleotides read TGTGCCACCAGCAGAGGGGGTGGGGATGAAAAACTGTTTTTT. This sequence encodes CATSRGGGDEKLFF.

Here the CDR3 DNA reads TGTGCCAGCAGTGAGAGAAACACCATATATTTT. Translated: CASSERNTIYF. The genes are TRBV2 and TRBJ1-3; D remains unclear. The CDR3 length is 11 residues. The V end lost 3 bases, the J end lost 5 bases, and 2 bases lay between the germline ends. Germline V lookup: CDR1 SNHLY, CDR2 FYNNEI.

The chain is built from TRBV6-5 and TRBJ2-2; TRBD2 might be the D (6 bases). Deletions cut 5 bases from V and 1 base from J, with 11 bases between. CDR1 is MNHEY and CDR2 is SVGAGI in the germline V gene. The CDR3 sequence is 15 residues long. The CDR3 loop is CASSRDFLNTGELFF. The CDR3 bases are TGTGCCAGCAGTCGGGACTTCCTGAACACCGGGGAGCTGTTTTTT.

This chain connects TRBV7-8 to TRBJ2-3; 11 nucleotides line up with TRBD2. Trimming took 5 bases from V and 5 from J; bases not matched to a gene: 9. Germline assignment: CDR1 SGHVS and CDR2 FQNEAQ. This CDR3 is 16 amino acids long. The CDR3 DNA reads TGTGCCAGCAGCCACCCGGGACTAGCGGTGTTAGATACGCAGTATTTT. This gives the protein CASSHPGLAVLDTQYF.

This clone was recorded a few times. The rearrangement joins TRBV30 to TRBJ1-4, with D possibly matching TRBD1 (6 bases). The CDR3 has 13 residues. Germline CDR1 is GTSNPN and CDR2 is SVGIG (reference sequence). Trimming left V 3 bases short and J 7 bases short, with 12 bases between. The CDR3 region is CAWRSGEREKLFF. The CDR3 DNA follows: TGTGCCTGGAGATCAGGGGAGCGTGAAAAACTGTTTTTT. Looking up the rest from reference TRBV30 and TRBJ1-4 gives the full variable domain: SQTIHQWPATLVQPVGSPLSLECTVEGTSNPNLYWYRQAAGRGLQLLFYSVGIGQISSEVPQNLSASRPQDRQFILSSKKLLLSDSGFYLCAWRSGEREKLFFGSGTQLSVL.

V gene TRBV7-9 combines with J gene TRBJ2-2; no clear D. The length of the CDR3 is 13 residues. V lost 5 bases and J 8 bases, leaving 12 bases between the germline ends. Germline V lookup: CDR1 SEHNR, CDR2 FQNEAQ (reference sequence). The CDR3 loop reads CASSGRVGGELFF. Written as DNA, the CDR3 is TGTGCCAGCAGCGGACGTGTCGGAGGGGAGCTGTTTTTT.

The chain employs TRBV6-5 and TRBJ1-1, with D unclear. The V and J ends lost 0 bases and 1 base respectively, with 12 bases between them. This CDR3 region has 16 residues. Germline V gene sequence: CDR1 MNHEY, CDR2 SVGAGI. The CDR3 bases are TGTGCCAGCAGTTACTCACGTGCAAGCGGGAACACTGAAGCTTTCTTT. Its translation is CASSYSRASGNTEAFF.

The table lists this clone with a few counts. The genes are TRBV5-8 and TRBJ2-2; possibly TRBD1 for D (5 bases). CDR3 length equals 13 residues. The V and J ends lost 10 bases and 4 bases respectively, with 14 bases between them. Germline-derived CDR1 and CDR2 are SGHTS and YDEGEE. CDR3 loop: CADSSYVTGELFF. The CDR3 region has the DNA TGTGCCGACAGCTCCTACGTCACCGGGGAGCTGTTTTTT.

The chain couples TRBV4-1 to TRBJ1-5; D may be TRBD1 (5 bases). Trimming took off 1 base at V and 7 bases at J, with 8 bases between the two ends. The CDR3 runs to 13 residues. Germline-derived CDR1 and CDR2 are MGHRA and YSYEKL. CDR3 in amino acids: CASSQGGTQPQHF. DNA of the CDR3: TGCGCCAGCAGCCAAGGGGGGACCCAGCCCCAGCATTTT.

The chain joins TRBV18 to TRBJ1-2, with D perhaps matching TRBD1 (5 bases). The V gene's germline CDR1 is KGHSH and CDR2 LQKENI. The length of the CDR3 is 15 residues. Deletions cut 2 bases from V and 8 bases from J, with 18 bases between. The CDR3 region is CASSPDVQGREGYTF. CDR3 DNA sequence: TGTGCCAGCTCACCAGATGTCCAGGGTCGGGAAGGCTACACCTTC.

The chain recombines TRBV27 with TRBJ2-7, with D possibly being TRBD2 (6 bases). This CDR3 region has 15 residues. Per the germline V gene, CDR1 is MNHEY and CDR2 is SMNVEV (reference sequence). V lost 6 bases and J 5 bases, leaving 20 bases between the germline ends. The CDR3 DNA is TGTGCCAGCAGGAATCGGGACTCCGGTGGGGACGAGCAGTACTTC. Translating gives CASRNRDSGGDEQYF.

V gene TRBV12-5 combines with J gene TRBJ2-5; D uncertain. Near its end, the DNA agrees better with TRBJ2-7, so the J call may be wrong. CDR3 size: 11 residues. Germline values: CDR1 LGHNT, CDR2 FRNRAP. The CDR3 nucleotides read TGTGCTAGTGGCAGCTCCTACGAGCAGTACTTC. The encoded protein is CASGSSYEQYF.

The chain links TRBV4-1 to TRBJ2-2; 7 nucleotides line up with TRBD2. Germline CDR1 and CDR2: MGHRA and YSYEKL. This CDR3 has 17 amino acids. After removal of 7 bases from V and 4 bases from J, the junction contained 15 bases not matched to a gene. For the CDR3, the DNA is TGCGCCAGCACCATTAGCCAAGTTCTAGCGGTCACCGGGGAGCTGTTTTTT. Amino acid sequence: CASTISQVLAVTGELFF.

The J gene is TRBJ2-7, the V gene TRBV5-1; D gene uncertain. Germline values: CDR1 SGHRS, CDR2 YFSETQ. The CDR3 runs 12 residues. V dropped 4 bases and J dropped 5 bases, with 10 bases sitting between them. CDR3 nucleotides: TGCGCCAGCAGCCTAAACTGGGACGAGCAGTACTTC. It codes for CASSLNWDEQYF.

The chain couples TRBV6-1 to TRBJ1-5, with D possibly matching TRBD1 (6 bases). V gave up 2 bases and J gave up 6 bases, with 14 bases separating them. In germline, CDR1 is MNHNS, CDR2 SASEGT. The CDR3 is 15 amino acids. The CDR3 DNA is TGTGCCAGCAGTGAATTATACAGGGAGATTCAGCCCCAGCATTTT. It specifies CASSELYREIQPQHF.

The chain uses TRBV19 and TRBJ1-5; D remains unclear. The V end lost 2 bases, the J end lost 5 bases, and 7 bases lay between the germline ends. The CDR3 has 13 residues. Germline CDR1 is LNHDA and CDR2 is SQIVND (reference sequence). This CDR3 reads CASSIRVDQPQHF. The CDR3 DNA reads as TGTGCCAGTAGTATAAGGGTGGATCAGCCCCAGCATTTT.

The CDR3 nucleotides are TGTGCCAGCAGAAAGATTGCGGTTGATGAGCACACTGAAGCTTTCTTT. Protein product: CASRKIAVDEHTEAFF. V usage is TRBV6-6 and J usage is TRBJ1-1; D not certain. Germline V gene sequence: CDR1 MNHNY, CDR2 SVGAGI (reference sequence). CDR3 size: 16 residues. V lost 6 bases to trimming and J lost 3 bases, with 20 bases between them.

The chain employs TRBV19 and TRBJ2-2; D is unresolved. The V and J ends lost 4 bases and 0 bases respectively, with 3 bases between them. The CDR3 spans 13 residues. Looked up from germline, CDR1 is LNHDA and CDR2 is SQIVND (reference sequence). In DNA, the CDR3 is TGTGCCAGTAGTAACCCGAACACCGGGGAGCTGTTTTTT. Amino acids: CASSNPNTGELFF.

In regard to this clone: Other DNA sequences within the sample encode an identical CDR3. The V and J genes are TRBV18 and TRBJ2-7; possibly TRBD1 for D (5 bases). CDR3 length: 16 residues. V was clipped by 3 bases and J by 2 bases, with 17 bases between them. Germline CDR1 KGHSH, CDR2 LQKENI. The CDR3 reads CASSPGWTSEAYEQYF. CDR3 nucleotide sequence: TGTGCCAGCTCACCTGGTTGGACATCCGAGGCCTACGAGCAGTACTTC.

This clone was detected a few times. The chain couples TRBV2 to TRBJ1-6; tentative D call: TRBD1 (5 bases). Germline V gives CDR1 SNHLY, CDR2 FYNNEI. The CDR3 is made up of 13 amino acids. The V end was cut by 8 bases, the J end by 6 bases, with 11 bases between. The CDR3, as DNA: TGTGCCAGCTTCGGGACGGGTAATTCACCCCTCCACTTT. Residues: CASFGTGNSPLHF.

This rearrangement joins TRBV11-3 to TRBJ2-7; 7 nucleotides align to TRBD2. Germline V gene data show CDR1 as SGHNT and CDR2 as YENEEA. J was trimmed by 6 bases and V by 5 bases; bases with no gene match: 7. The CDR3 runs to 13 residues. The CDR3 reads CASSRGEVSEQYF. The DNA of the CDR3 is TGTGCCAGCAGCCGGGGGGAGGTCAGCGAGCAGTACTTC.

The V and J genes are TRBV7-8 and TRBJ1-5; no reliable D call. V was trimmed by 4 bases and J by 7 bases, leaving 11 bases between them. This CDR3 comprises 13 residues. Germline CDR1 and CDR2: SGHVS and FQNEAQ. This CDR3 is CASSSAAGQPQHF. CDR3 DNA: TGTGCCAGCAGCTCCGCAGCTGGCCAGCCCCAGCATTTT. Full variable domain (outside the CDR3, taken from reference TRBV7-8 and TRBJ1-5): GAGVSQSPRYKVAKRGQDVALRCDPISGHVSLFWYQQALGQGPEFLTYFQNEAQLDKSGLPSDRFFAERPEGSVSTLKIQRTQQEDSAVYLCASSSAAGQPQHFGDGTRLSIL.

CDR3 loop: CASSAGQGDTEAFF. In DNA, the CDR3 is TGTGCCAGCAGCGCCGGACAGGGCGACACTGAAGCTTTCTTT. The gene calls are TRBV7-9 and TRBJ1-1; TRBD1 aligns across 8 bases. The CDR3 has 14 residues. Per the germline V gene, CDR1 is SEHNR and CDR2 is FQNEAQ (reference sequence). With V trimmed by 5 bases and J by 3 bases, 5 bases remained unmatched.

The CDR3 coding sequence is TGTGCCAGCAGCTTAGATCACGGGAGCCGGGAGACCCAGTACTTC. Amino acids: CASSLDHGSRETQYF. V and J are TRBV11-1 and TRBJ2-5; tentative D call: TRBD2 (6 bases). V was cut by 1 base and J by 5 bases, with 14 bases left in between. The CDR3 extends over 15 amino acids. Per germline, CDR1 SGHAT and CDR2 FQDESV (reference sequence).

The rearrangement links TRBV6-5 to TRBJ2-2; D is perhaps TRBD2 (5 bases). The V gene's germline CDR1 is MNHEY and CDR2 SVGAGI. The V gene lost 2 bases and the J gene lost 6 bases, with 10 bases spanning the gap. The CDR3 spans 14 residues. CDR3 in DNA: TGTGCCAGCAGTTACCAAGGGCGGGCCGGGGAGCTGTTTTTT. Translating gives CASSYQGRAGELFF.